This T cell receptor beta chain appears in the sequencing data of a study of T cell repertoires in ileal Crohn's disease. General study points: Clonality above 26.8% at surgery always came with endoscopic recurrence. Clonal expansions were more frequent in active smokers than non-smokers at surgery. Compared with CD4 T cells, sorted CD8 cells carried more expanded clones.

Time point: inflamed ileum from the surgical specimen. Generated by immunoSEQ multiplex PCR, the TCRdb table keeps only in-frame clones and is missing some. The sample shows roughly 16,000 clones, about 92% of them seen only once. The V end lost 2 bases, the J end lost 4 bases, and 8 bases lay between the germline ends. CDR3 size: 12 residues. The germline V gene encodes CDR1 GTSNPN and CDR2 SVGIG (reference sequence). As to this clone: The antigen remains unidentified.

J is TRBJ1-1 and V is TRBV30; perhaps TRBD1 as D (6 bases). What was sequenced was ileal tissue. The sequence derives from an adult with Crohn's disease. In DNA, the CDR3 is TGTGCCTGGAGTTACAGGGCCACTGAAGCTTTCTTT. Translated: CAWSYRATEAFF.